This TCR beta chain was documented in a study of early T cells in non-severe SARS-CoV-2 infection. Study at large: With bulk RNA from unsorted whole blood as input, sequencing yielded unpaired chains. Study outcomes and limitations: Private and CD4 specificities were missed by VDJdb matching, which favored anti-spike CD8 responses.

In regard to this clonotype: Its antigen is not known.

Individual cDNA molecules received unique molecular identifiers during library preparation. TCRdb redid the calling of the 5' RACE reads with MiXCR, one entry per CDR3 protein. The sample records approximately 81,000 distinct CDR3 sequences, 13% being singletons. J lost 7 bases, V lost 5 bases, and 12 bases had no gene match. There are 16 residues in the CDR3. In germline, CDR1 is SGHRS, CDR2 YFSETQ. The sequencing input was whole blood. This sequence was found in an adult who was a healthcare worker with PCR-confirmed SARS-CoV-2 infection or an uninfected control (not recorded which). The rearrangement joins TRBV5-1 to TRBJ1-6; TRBD1 agrees at 7 bases. CDR3 coding DNA: TGCGCCAGCAGGGTGAGATTCGACAGGGACAATTCACCCCTCCACTTT. It codes for CASRVRFDRDNSPLHF.